A selection of T cell receptor beta chains follows, all from one sample in a study of blood T cell repertoires in COVID-19. Sequenced by immunoSEQ multiplex PCR; TCRdb stores in-frame clones only, minus some. This table has around 300,000 clones, approximately 88% appearing once. Sequencing was carried out using peripheral blood. The receptors here all came from a woman aged 40 to 50 who had recovered from COVID-19. Both conserved end residues are part of each CDR3.

v_call cdr3_aa
TRBV6-5 CASTRTGTDTQYF
TRBV7-2 CASSFYVTGELFF
TRBV30 CAWANADTEAFF
TRBV19 CASSLTGWGNQPQHF
TRBV11-2 CASSLGQGASYEQYF
TRBV4-1 CASSQARGGASPNSPLHF
TRBV24-1 CATSDFVTSGSHTGELFF
TRBV15 CATSGGQGRLETQYF
TRBV7-2 CASSAAYEQYF
TRBV19 CASSKGATRAKNIQYF
TRBV28 CASSPGQVNNEQFF
TRBV27 CASSFTVTGELFF
TRBV7-9 CASSPGTRPYEQYF
TRBV25-1 CASSESTGTSGNTDTQYF
TRBV5-8 CASSFETSGGKNEQFF
TRBV10-3 CAISEGGYSNQPQHF
TRBV2 CASGRGPRETQYF
TRBV5-6 CASSTQTSAMETQYF
TRBV10-3 CAISYGPGDGYTF
TRBV9 CASSARGGGYTF
TRBV18 CASSRKGGDQPQHF
TRBV10-1 CASSECRAWVGEKLFF
TRBV7-9 CASSLKSGYNEQFF
TRBV5-4 CASSPRSGSFSYEQYF
TRBV5-5 CASSLGWGQGQPQHF
TRBV4-1 CASSQRLAGDTDTQYF
TRBV2 CASSGAGSRAQYF
TRBV2 CASRVANEQFF
TRBV7-3 CASSLTATDTQYF
TRBV5-4 CASSSSSGSWTGELFF
TRBV18 CASSPRRNSGNTIYF
TRBV5-3 CARSRHRSDDTVTGSSYEQYF
TRBV29-1 CSVGSVGAFF
TRBV19 CASSILEASGNTIYF
TRBV7-2 CASSFAGQGIQPQHF
TRBV4-1 CASSQNRISPYNEQFF
TRBV5-1 CASQTGQAKEPQHF
TRBV18 CASSPGQDHGYTF
TRBV6-5 CASTYGTYEQYF
TRBV6-1 CASSENRVAGANVLTF
TRBV18 CASSLRRATDTQYF
TRBV5-8 CASSLRLAGGETQYF
TRBV27 CASSSPGLEYNEQFF
TRBV4-1 CASSQGTGSVEQFF
TRBV5-1 CASSLEDYLSYEQYF
TRBV5-1 CASSLAGTSGRTDTQYF
TRBV27 CASSLSFPAGVNTEAFF
TRBV3-1/TRBV3-2 CASSYNSGPQETQYF
TRBV28 CASSSSGTGFSSYEQYF
TRBV19 CASSTPGRNYNEQFF
TRBV7-9 CASSRDFSVPGNEQFF
TRBV6-5 CASSYTSTDTQYF
TRBV7-2 CASSLSVQETQYF